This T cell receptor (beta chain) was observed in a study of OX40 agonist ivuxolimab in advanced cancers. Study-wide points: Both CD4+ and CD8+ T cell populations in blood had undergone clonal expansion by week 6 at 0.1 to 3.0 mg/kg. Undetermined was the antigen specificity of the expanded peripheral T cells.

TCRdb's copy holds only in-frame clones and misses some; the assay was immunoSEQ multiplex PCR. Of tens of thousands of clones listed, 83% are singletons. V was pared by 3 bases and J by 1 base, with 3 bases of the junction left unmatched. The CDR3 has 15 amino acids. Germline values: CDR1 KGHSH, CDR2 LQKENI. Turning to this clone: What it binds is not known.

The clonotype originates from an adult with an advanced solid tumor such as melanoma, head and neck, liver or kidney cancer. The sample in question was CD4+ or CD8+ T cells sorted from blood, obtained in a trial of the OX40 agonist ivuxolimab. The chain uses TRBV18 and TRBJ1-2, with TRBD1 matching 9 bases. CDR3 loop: CASSPDRGRNYGYTF. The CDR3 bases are TGTGCCAGCTCACCGGACAGGGGTCGTAACTATGGCTACACCTTC.